The text below deals with one T cell receptor (beta chain). The target antigen is unknown. This entry belongs to a study of cytomegalovirus exposure and HLA in healthy donors. Study findings and constraints: CMV serostatus was the sole immune exposure information available. Prediction of most subjects' HLA-A and HLA-B alleles by TCR beta sequences was reportedly accurate. While the bulk of TCR sequences proved rare, some public TCRs turned up in many donors.

Researchers ran the PCR with 60 Vbeta and 13 Jbeta primers. Profiling relied on immunoSEQ multiplex PCR, and the TCRdb table lists in-frame clones only, not all of them. Among roughly 140,000 clones listed, roughly 70% were seen once. The origin of this receptor is a woman in her 40s in good health and CMV-seronegative. Sequencing was carried out using PBMCs.

CDR3 region: CASSLGTGVSNQPQHF. CDR3 in DNA: TGCGCCAGCAGCCTCGGGACAGGCGTTAGCAATCAGCCCCAGCATTTT. The J gene is TRBJ1-5, the V gene TRBV4-1, with TRBD1 matching 8 bases. The CDR3 extends over 16 amino acids. V was pared by 4 bases and J by 0 bases, with 5 bases of the junction left unmatched. Germline V gene lookup returns CDR1 MGHRA and CDR2 YSYEKL.